This T cell receptor (beta chain) was sequenced in a study of blood T cell repertoires in COVID-19. The wider study: Collection of acute and convalescent COVID-19 samples took place in the United States, Italy and Spain. T cells, B-cell-depleted T cells, or PBMCs supplied cDNA or gDNA.

As processed by the authors: Estimates of nucleated cell counts were drawn from the amplification of reference gene primers. Sequencing was performed with immunoSEQ multiplex PCR; in TCRdb, only in-frame clones are kept and a portion is missing. Clone size and V and J calls were adopted from that table, with D and trimming inferred from the DNA. The sample carries some 220,000 clones, 80% to 85% recorded once. V was trimmed by 4 bases and J by 0 bases, leaving 11 bases between them. This CDR3 has 16 residues. Per germline, CDR1 SGHTS and CDR2 YDEGEE. This TCR was recovered from a woman of 80 years or more with active or convalescent COVID-19. This chain connects TRBV5-8 to TRBJ2-6; TRBD1 might be the D (5 bases). Sequenced: peripheral blood. CDR3 amino acids: CASSPWGLSGANVLTF. In nucleotides, the CDR3 is TGTGCCAGCAGCCCCTGGGGCCTCTCTGGGGCCAACGTCCTGACTTTC. The entire variable domain, with the rest obtained from reference TRBV5-8 and TRBJ2-6, is as follows: EAGVTQSPTHLIKTRGQQATLRCSPISGHTSVYWYQQALGLGLQFLLWYDEGEERNRGNFPPRFSGRQFPNYSSELNVNALELEDSALYLCASSPWGLSGANVLTFGAGSRLTVL.